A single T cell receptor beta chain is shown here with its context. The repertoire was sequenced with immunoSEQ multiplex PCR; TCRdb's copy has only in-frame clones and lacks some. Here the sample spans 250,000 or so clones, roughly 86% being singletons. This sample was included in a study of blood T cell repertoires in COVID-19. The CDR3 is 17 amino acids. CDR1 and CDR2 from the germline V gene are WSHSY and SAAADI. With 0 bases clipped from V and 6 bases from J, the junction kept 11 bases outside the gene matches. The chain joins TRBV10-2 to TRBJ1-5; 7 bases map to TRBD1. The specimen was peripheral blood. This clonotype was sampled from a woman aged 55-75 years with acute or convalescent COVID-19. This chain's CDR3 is CASSESKGGGRFQPQHF. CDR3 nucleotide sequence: TGCGCCAGCAGTGAGTCGAAAGGAGGGGGCAGGTTTCAGCCCCAGCATTTT.